Presented here are 24 T cell receptor beta chains from one specimen sequenced in a study of blood T cell repertoires in COVID-19. Measured with immunoSEQ multiplex PCR; TCRdb has only the in-frame clones, and not every one. The sample has nearly 45,000 clones; roughly 80% are singletons. The material sequenced was peripheral blood. The receptors come from a human donor in a cohort sampled during active COVID-19.

The V and J genes are TRBV5-1 and TRBJ2-3; 9 nucleotides align to TRBD2. V shed 7 bases, J shed 4 bases, and the junction held 10 bases outside the gene matches. This CDR3 is 15 amino acids long. The germline CDR1 and CDR2 sequences are SGHRS and YFSETQ. In nucleotides, the CDR3 is TGCGCCAGCTCCTCAGCGGGAGGCGGGCCAGATACGCAGTATTTT. Amino acids: CASSSAGGGPDTQYF.

Here the CDR3 reads CASSLDSGARYGYTF. In DNA form, the CDR3 reads TGTGCCAGCAGCTTAGATTCAGGGGCTAGGTATGGCTACACCTTC. The chain links TRBV7-2 to TRBJ1-2, with D perhaps TRBD1 (6 bases). Trimming shortened V by 1 base and J by 5 bases, and 14 bases separated the two germline ends. Germline CDR1 reads SGHTA; CDR2 reads FQGNSA. The CDR3 consists of 15 residues.

V is TRBV6-5 and J is TRBJ2-7; possibly TRBD2 for D (6 bases). Trimming removed 6 bases at V and 6 bases at J, with 18 bases between. Germline values: CDR1 MNHEY, CDR2 SVGAGI. CDR3 size: 14 residues. This CDR3 is CASRLEAGTGEQYF. Here the CDR3 DNA reads TGTGCCAGCAGACTAGAGGCGGGAACGGGCGAGCAGTACTTC.

The table lists this clone with a few counts. The chain is built from TRBV6-5 and TRBJ2-7; weak D call: TRBD2 (6 bases). Trimming stripped 7 bases from V and 0 bases from J, with 13 bases between. Germline CDR1 reads MNHEY; CDR2 reads SVGAGI. The CDR3 has 14 amino acids. The CDR3 coding sequence is TGTGCCAGCATTCGGGACTCAGCCTCCTACGAGCAGTACTTC. Encoded protein: CASIRDSASYEQYF.

The chain has TRBV27 and TRBJ2-3; D possibly corresponds to TRBD2 (5 bases). CDR1 is MNHEY, CDR2 SMNVEV, per germline (reference sequence). This CDR3 is built from 16 residues. V was shortened by 3 bases and J by 4 bases, with 17 bases between the two germline ends. The CDR3, as DNA: TGTGCCAGCAGTTTTGAGACCCCCGAGGGCCCAGATACGCAGTATTTT. This codes for CASSFETPEGPDTQYF.

V and J are TRBV6-5 and TRBJ1-4; TRBD1 matches at 8 bases. CDR3 size: 15 residues. J was trimmed by 5 bases and V by 5 bases; bases with no gene match: 7. The germline gives CDR1 MNHEY, CDR2 SVGAGI. CDR3 loop: CASSPTWDRNEKLFF. The CDR3 DNA is TGTGCCAGCAGTCCTACATGGGACAGGAATGAAAAACTGTTTTTT.

The chain has TRBV3-1 (or the pseudogene TRBV3-2) and TRBJ2-7; 10 nucleotides agree with TRBD2. CDR3 size: 14 residues. Germline loops: CDR1 LGHDT, CDR2 YNNKEL (reference sequence). With V trimmed by 4 bases and J by 6 bases, 6 bases remained unmatched. The CDR3 DNA reads as TGTGCCAGCAGCCTAGCGGGAGGTCAGTCCGAGCAGTACTTC. Protein product: CASSLAGGQSEQYF.

The V and J genes are TRBV21-1 and TRBJ2-5; the D call TRBD1 from the table was never checked on the DNA. TRBV21-1 is a documented pseudogene. CDR3 length: 13 amino acids. The CDR3 nucleotides read TGTGCCAGCAGCAAAGACCAGGGGGGGACCCAGTACTTC. This translates into CASSKDQGGTQYF.

The V call is TRBV18, the J call TRBJ1-5, with 10 bases that match TRBD1. This CDR3 contains 14 residues. The germline V gene encodes CDR1 KGHSH and CDR2 LQKENI. Trimming removed 3 bases from V and 5 bases from J; junction bases left unmatched: 1. The CDR3 reads CASSPGQGYQPQHF. CDR3 DNA sequence: TGTGCCAGCTCACCGGGACAGGGGTATCAGCCCCAGCATTTT.

The chain employs TRBV11-2 and TRBJ1-5; D is undetermined. Germline lookup yields CDR1 SGHAT and CDR2 FQNNGV. This CDR3 is built from 13 residues. The V gene lost 4 bases and the J gene lost 7 bases, with 11 bases spanning the gap. CDR3 protein: CASSSQVRQPQHF. CDR3 in DNA: TGTGCCAGCAGCTCCCAGGTTCGGCAGCCCCAGCATTTT.

The chain couples TRBV18 to TRBJ2-7, with a tentative D call TRBD2 (5 bases). Per germline, CDR1 KGHSH and CDR2 LQKENI. The V and J ends lost 6 bases and 0 bases respectively, with 12 bases between them. The CDR3 covers 14 residues. The chain's CDR3 is CASSPDSTSYEQYF. CDR3 bases: TGTGCCAGCTCTCCGGACTCTACCTCCTACGAGCAGTACTTC.

The chain couples TRBV30 to TRBJ1-2; no clear D gene. This CDR3 contains 13 residues. V lost 2 bases, J lost 5 bases, and 12 bases lay in between. Per the germline V gene, CDR1 is GTSNPN and CDR2 is SVGIG (reference sequence). The chain's CDR3 is CAWSPRGKYGYTF. The DNA of the CDR3 is TGTGCCTGGAGTCCCCGAGGGAAGTATGGCTACACCTTC.

This clone was counted a single time. The rearrangement joins TRBV7-9 to TRBJ2-7; tentative D call: TRBD1 (6 bases). Per the germline V gene, CDR1 is SEHNR and CDR2 is FQNEAQ (reference sequence). Trimming removed 4 bases from V and 6 bases from J, with 13 bases in between. This CDR3 has 13 residues. CDR3 amino acids: CASSYQGLGEQYF. The CDR3 bases are TGTGCCAGCAGCTACCAGGGGCTCGGCGAGCAGTACTTC.

This chain uses TRBV6-5 with TRBJ1-3; 9 bases fit TRBD1. Germline CDR1 is MNHEY and CDR2 is SVGAGI. This CDR3 has 15 amino acids. V lost 7 bases and J lost 0; bases outside the gene matches: 4. CDR3 DNA sequence: TGTGCCAGCATGACGGACAGGGGCTCTGGAAACACCATATATTTT. It yields the protein CASMTDRGSGNTIYF.

V is TRBV29-1 and J is TRBJ2-3; a weak D match, TRBD2 (5 bases). Germline V gives CDR1 SQVTM, CDR2 ANQGSEA. V lost 7 bases to trimming and J lost 0 bases, with 14 bases between them. The CDR3 is 14 amino acids. CDR3 protein: CSALRTLSTDTQYF. The CDR3 DNA reads as TGCAGCGCCTTGCGGACTCTCAGCACAGATACGCAGTATTTT.

This clone was counted once. V and J are TRBV6-5 and TRBJ2-7; D remains ambiguous. V was shortened by 2 bases and J by 0 bases, with 8 bases between the two germline ends. The CDR3 is 14 residues long. Germline V gives CDR1 MNHEY, CDR2 SVGAGI. CDR3 sequence: CASSYAHSSYEQYF. CDR3 sequence (DNA): TGTGCCAGCAGTTACGCGCACTCCTCCTACGAGCAGTACTTC.

This clone was seen only once. The chain joins TRBV2 to TRBJ1-2; D unresolved. This CDR3 has 14 amino acids. Germline V gene sequence: CDR1 SNHLY, CDR2 FYNNEI. The V and J ends lost 6 bases and 0 bases respectively, with 11 bases between them. In DNA, the CDR3 is TGTGCCAGCAGGGGGAGCGCAGCTAACTATGGCTACACCTTC. It encodes CASRGSAANYGYTF.

The chain couples TRBV6-1 to TRBJ2-7; 12 bases line up with TRBD2. There are 15 residues in the CDR3. Germline trimming cut 3 bases from V and 2 bases from J; bases unmatched to any gene: 2. Germline V gene lookup returns CDR1 MNHNS and CDR2 SASEGT. CDR3 loop: CASSDPSGRAYEQYF. The CDR3 region has the DNA TGTGCCAGCAGTGATCCTAGCGGGAGGGCCTACGAGCAGTACTTC.

The V gene is TRBV30, the J gene TRBJ1-2; 8 nucleotides agree with TRBD1. The CDR3 totals 15 residues. V gave up 0 bases and J gave up 7 bases; unmatched junction bases: 10. Per the germline V gene, CDR1 is GTSNPN and CDR2 is SVGIG (reference sequence). In DNA form, the CDR3 reads TGTGCCTGGAGTGTACTTTACAGGGGGAGTAGTGGCTACACCTTC. Its translation: CAWSVLYRGSSGYTF.

By share of the sample, this clone is large. The chain is built from TRBV9 and TRBJ2-7, with D possibly TRBD2 on 6 matching bases. Germline CDR1 is SGDLS and CDR2 is YYNGEE. Trimming removed 4 bases from V and 2 bases from J, with 16 bases in between. The CDR3 sequence is 15 residues long. CDR3 residues: CASSIGAGPAYEQYF. CDR3 DNA sequence: TGTGCCAGCAGCATAGGGGCGGGACCAGCCTACGAGCAGTACTTC.

The V call is TRBV10-3, the J call TRBJ2-5; D is possibly TRBD2 (6 bases). Between the trimmed V and J ends, which lost 2 bases and 1 base, there was a span of 8 bases. Germline CDR1 ENHRY, CDR2 SYGVKD. The CDR3 has 14 residues. CDR3 in amino acids: CAISEGRGQETQYF. CDR3 nucleotide sequence: TGTGCCATCAGTGAGGGGCGGGGCCAAGAGACCCAGTACTTC.

The chain links TRBV6-6 to TRBJ2-7; TRBD2 matches 14 bases. The trim removed 10 bases at V and 6 bases at J, leaving 8 bases unmatched. The CDR3 is made up of 14 amino acids. CDR1 is MNHNY, CDR2 SVGAGI, per germline (reference sequence). The CDR3 loop reads CATSGLAGGSEQYF. DNA of the CDR3: TGTGCCACCTCAGGACTAGCGGGAGGTAGCGAGCAGTACTTC.

V is TRBV4-1 and J is TRBJ1-2; the match to TRBD1 covers 7 bases. V was clipped by 0 bases and J by 2 bases; unmatched bases: 0. CDR3 size: 14 residues. In germline, CDR1 is MGHRA, CDR2 YSYEKL. The CDR3 here is CASSQDRGNYGYTF. Here the CDR3 DNA reads TGCGCCAGCAGCCAAGACAGGGGGAACTATGGCTACACCTTC.

The chain recombines TRBV19 with TRBJ1-5, with unresolved D. Germline-derived CDR1 and CDR2 are LNHDA and SQIVND (reference sequence). The CDR3 runs 14 residues. V was clipped by 6 bases and J by 8 bases, with 17 bases between them. The CDR3 here is CASSVLGGSEPQHF. The CDR3, as DNA: TGTGCCAGTAGCGTCCTAGGAGGTTCCGAGCCCCAGCATTTT.